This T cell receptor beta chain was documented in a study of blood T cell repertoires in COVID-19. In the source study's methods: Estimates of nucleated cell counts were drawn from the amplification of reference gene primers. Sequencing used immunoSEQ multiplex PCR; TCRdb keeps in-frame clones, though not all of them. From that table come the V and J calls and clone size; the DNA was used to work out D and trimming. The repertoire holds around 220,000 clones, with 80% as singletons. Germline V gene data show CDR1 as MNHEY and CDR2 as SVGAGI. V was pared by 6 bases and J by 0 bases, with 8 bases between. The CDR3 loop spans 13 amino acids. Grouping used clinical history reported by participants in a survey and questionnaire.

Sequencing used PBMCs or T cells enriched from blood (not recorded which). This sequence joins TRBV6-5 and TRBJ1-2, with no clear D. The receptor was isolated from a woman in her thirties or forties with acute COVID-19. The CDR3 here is CASRREANYGYTF. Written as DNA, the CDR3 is TGTGCCAGCAGACGGGAAGCTAACTATGGCTACACCTTC.